These T cell receptor beta chains were read from a single sample in a study of cytomegalovirus exposure and HLA in healthy donors. Clones were sequenced by immunoSEQ multiplex PCR, and TCRdb holds only the in-frame ones, with some missing. This listing includes over 50,000 clones. The specimen was PBMCs. All receptors come from a man aged 45 to 65 in good health and CMV-seropositive. CDR3s include the opening cysteine and the closing phenylalanine or tryptophan. D genes are given only for firm matches.

CDR3 length: 19; J gene: TRBJ2-7; D gene: TRBD2; V gene: TRBV4-3; CDR3 DNA: TGCGCCAGCAGCCAGGAGGTGGGTGGAGGCCTAGCGGGTCCATACGAGCAGTACTTC; CDR3 protein: CASSQEVGGGLAGPYEQYF
CDR3 length: 14; J gene: TRBJ1-1; D gene: -; V gene: TRBV18; CDR3 DNA: TGTGCCAGCTCACTTGAGGCTCCGAACACTGAAGCTTTCTTT; CDR3 protein: CASSLEAPNTEAFF
CDR3 length: 15; J gene: TRBJ2-2; D gene: TRBD1; V gene: TRBV6-6; CDR3 DNA: TGTGCCAGCAGTCAACAGGGGGACAACACCGGGGAGCTGTTTTTT; CDR3 protein: CASSQQGDNTGELFF
CDR3 length: 13; J gene: TRBJ1-1; D gene: -; V gene: TRBV9; CDR3 DNA: TGTGCCAGCAGCACCGCAGTGAACACTGAAGCTTTCTTT; CDR3 protein: CASSTAVNTEAFF
CDR3 length: 14; J gene: TRBJ1-1; D gene: -; V gene: TRBV5-1; CDR3 DNA: TGCGCCAGCAGCATGGGCGCGTCGAACACTGAAGCTTTCTTT; CDR3 protein: CASSMGASNTEAFF
CDR3 length: 16; J gene: TRBJ2-3; D gene: TRBD2; V gene: TRBV28; CDR3 DNA: TGTGCCAGCAGTTCCCCAAGCGGGAGAGGAACAGATACGCAGTATTTT; CDR3 protein: CASSSPSGRGTDTQYF
CDR3 length: 15; J gene: TRBJ2-3; D gene: TRBD2; V gene: TRBV2; CDR3 DNA: TGTGCCACCCCTAGCGGGAGTTCCAGCACAGATACGCAGTATTTT; CDR3 protein: CATPSGSSSTDTQYF
CDR3 length: 15; J gene: TRBJ2-6; D gene: -; V gene: TRBV5-1; CDR3 DNA: TGCGCCAGCAGCTCCACAGGGACTGGGGCCAACGTCCTGACTTTC; CDR3 protein: CASSSTGTGANVLTF
CDR3 length: 13; J gene: TRBJ2-3; D gene: -; V gene: TRBV6-5; CDR3 DNA: TGTGCCAGCAGTAGGGGGGGAGCAGATACGCAGTATTTT; CDR3 protein: CASSRGGADTQYF
CDR3 length: 13; J gene: TRBJ2-7; D gene: -; V gene: TRBV5-1; CDR3 DNA: TGCGCCAGCAGCCCTGCCCCCAGCTACGAGCAGTACTTC; CDR3 protein: CASSPAPSYEQYF
CDR3 length: 14; J gene: TRBJ2-1; D gene: TRBD1; V gene: TRBV11-3; CDR3 DNA: TGTGCCAGCAGCCCGAGACAGGGTCCGAATGAGCAGTTCTTC; CDR3 protein: CASSPRQGPNEQFF
CDR3 length: 15; J gene: TRBJ1-4; D gene: -; V gene: TRBV5-1; CDR3 DNA: TGCGCCAGCAGCTTGGGAGGCAGGGTAGATGAAAAACTGTTTTTT; CDR3 protein: CASSLGGRVDEKLFF
CDR3 length: 15; J gene: TRBJ2-7; D gene: TRBD1; V gene: TRBV6-5; CDR3 DNA: TGTGCCAGCAGTTACTCGACAGGGGGTGGTTACGAGCAGTACTTC; CDR3 protein: CASSYSTGGGYEQYF
CDR3 length: 16; J gene: TRBJ2-1; D gene: TRBD1; V gene: TRBV4-3; CDR3 DNA: TGCGCCAGCAGCCGGGCGAGGGACAGGGCTCCGGGTGAGCAGTTCTTC; CDR3 protein: CASSRARDRAPGEQFF
CDR3 length: 19; J gene: TRBJ2-1; D gene: TRBD2; V gene: TRBV4-2; CDR3 DNA: TGTGCCAGCAGCCAAGATCTTAGGACTAGCGGGACAGTTAACAATGAGCAGTTCTTC; CDR3 protein: CASSQDLRTSGTVNNEQFF
CDR3 length: 13; J gene: TRBJ1-1; D gene: -; V gene: TRBV4-3; CDR3 DNA: TGCGCCAGCAGCCACACAGGGAAAACTGAAGCTTTCTTT; CDR3 protein: CASSHTGKTEAFF
CDR3 length: 15; J gene: TRBJ2-3; D gene: TRBD1; V gene: TRBV7-9; CDR3 DNA: TGTGCCAGCAGCTTAGGAAGGACAGGGACAGATACGCAGTATTTT; CDR3 protein: CASSLGRTGTDTQYF
CDR3 length: 15; J gene: TRBJ1-3; D gene: -; V gene: TRBV28; CDR3 DNA: TGTGCCAGCAGCAGTGGCCTCGAGGCTGGAAACACCATATATTTT; CDR3 protein: CASSSGLEAGNTIYF
CDR3 length: 12; J gene: TRBJ2-5; D gene: TRBD1; V gene: TRBV6-1; CDR3 DNA: TGTGCCAGCAGACAGGGGTGGGAGACCCAGTACTTC; CDR3 protein: CASRQGWETQYF
CDR3 length: 16; J gene: TRBJ2-3; D gene: -; V gene: TRBV7-9; CDR3 DNA: TGTGCCAGCAGCTTAGCGGTTGGAGTACCCACAGATACGCAGTATTTT; CDR3 protein: CASSLAVGVPTDTQYF
CDR3 length: 14; J gene: TRBJ1-3; D gene: -; V gene: TRBV7-2; CDR3 DNA: TGTGCCAGCAGCTTTGAGGGCTCTGGAAACACCATATATTTT; CDR3 protein: CASSFEGSGNTIYF
CDR3 length: 16; J gene: TRBJ2-7; D gene: TRBD1; V gene: TRBV9; CDR3 DNA: TGTGCCAGCAGCCCGGGGCGGGACAGGGGGTACTACGAGCAGTACTTC; CDR3 protein: CASSPGRDRGYYEQYF
CDR3 length: 16; J gene: TRBJ2-5; D gene: -; V gene: TRBV4-2; CDR3 DNA: TGTGCCAGCAGCCAAGATCCGGTCGACAGGCCAGAGACCCAGTACTTC; CDR3 protein: CASSQDPVDRPETQYF
CDR3 length: 13; J gene: TRBJ2-1; D gene: TRBD1; V gene: TRBV6-5; CDR3 DNA: TGTGCCAGCAGCCGGGGACAGTACAATGAGCAGTTCTTC; CDR3 protein: CASSRGQYNEQFF
CDR3 length: 15; J gene: TRBJ1-5; D gene: -; V gene: TRBV4-2; CDR3 DNA: TGTGCCAGCAGCCAAGATTCCACAAGCAATCAGCCCCAGCATTTT; CDR3 protein: CASSQDSTSNQPQHF
CDR3 length: 12; J gene: TRBJ2-7; D gene: TRBD1; V gene: TRBV5-1; CDR3 DNA: TGCGCCAGCAGCCCAACAGGGGACGAGCAGTACTTC; CDR3 protein: CASSPTGDEQYF
CDR3 length: 15; J gene: TRBJ2-5; D gene: TRBD1; V gene: TRBV19; CDR3 DNA: TGTGCCAGTAGTAAGACAGGGGCCAGCCAAGAGACCCAGTACTTC; CDR3 protein: CASSKTGASQETQYF
CDR3 length: 18; J gene: TRBJ2-1; D gene: -; V gene: TRBV29-1; CDR3 DNA: TGCAGCGTTGAAGATCCCGGAGGCAGCGGACAGCGGAGAAATGAGCAGTTCTTC; CDR3 protein: CSVEDPGGSGQRRNEQFF
CDR3 length: 16; J gene: TRBJ2-7; D gene: TRBD1; V gene: TRBV4-2; CDR3 DNA: TGTGCCAGCAGCCAAGATCAGGGGGCAAGCGCCTACGAGCAGTACTTC; CDR3 protein: CASSQDQGASAYEQYF